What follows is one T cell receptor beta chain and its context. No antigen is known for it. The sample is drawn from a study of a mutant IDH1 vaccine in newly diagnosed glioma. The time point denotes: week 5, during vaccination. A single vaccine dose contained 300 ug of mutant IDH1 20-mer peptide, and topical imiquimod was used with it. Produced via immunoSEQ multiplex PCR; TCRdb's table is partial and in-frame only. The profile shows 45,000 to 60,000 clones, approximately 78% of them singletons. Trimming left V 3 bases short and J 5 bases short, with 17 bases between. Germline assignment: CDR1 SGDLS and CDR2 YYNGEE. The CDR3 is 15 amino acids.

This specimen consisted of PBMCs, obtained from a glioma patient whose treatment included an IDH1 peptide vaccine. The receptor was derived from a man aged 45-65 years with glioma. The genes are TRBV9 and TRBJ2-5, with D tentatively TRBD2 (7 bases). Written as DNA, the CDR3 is TGTGCCAGCAGCGATACCCCGGGGAGGGGGGAGACCCAGTACTTC. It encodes CASSDTPGRGETQYF. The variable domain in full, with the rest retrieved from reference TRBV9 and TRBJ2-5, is DSGVTQTPKHLITATGQRVTLRCSPRSGDLSVYWYQQSLDQGLQFLIQYYNGEERAKGNILERFSAQQFPDLHSELNLSSLELGDSALYFCASSDTPGRGETQYFGPGTRLLVL.